This T cell receptor (beta chain) came from a study of shared clonotypes between healthy human individuals. Overall study: CD4 naive cells filled three plates per donor, CD4 memory three, CD8 naive two and CD8 memory one.

Repertoires were generated with immunoSEQ multiplex PCR, while TCRdb's copy carries only in-frame clones and drops some. The sample has more than 550,000 clones, about 90% seen once. The material sequenced was memory CD8+ T cells from PBMCs. The subset is: CD45RO+ cells pooled with CCR7-negative TemRA cells. The sequence derives from a man aged 18 to 29 in good health. Some clones in this sample may be carry-over from other donors' samples.

The CDR3 coding sequence is TGTGCCATCGAGGCCTCTACCCTAACGACGAAGTTCTTC. Encoded protein: CAIEASTLTTKFF. The chain couples TRBV7-9 to TRBJ2-1, with no clear D. V shed 10 bases and J shed 14 bases, with 24 bases lying between them. From germline, CDR1 is SEHNR and CDR2 FQNEAQ (reference sequence). The CDR3 totals 13 residues.